One sample yielded the 13 T cell receptor beta chains listed below, sequenced in a study of blood T cells in healthy people across ages. It was with a sample-barcoded 5' primer and a J-beta primer mix that a second PCR of roughly 7 to 12 cycles was run. A single record per CDR3 protein comes from TCRdb applying MiXCR to the 5' RACE reads. Among approximately 1.5 million distinct CDR3 sequences listed, roughly 32% were seen once. Sequencing was performed on blood. These TCRs come from a woman in her 30s in good health.

This sequence joins TRBV20-1 and TRBJ2-7; 13 positions agree with TRBD2. The V and J ends lost 6 bases and 2 bases, in that order; junction bases with no gene match: 4. The CDR3 runs to 14 residues. Germline V CDR1 and CDR2: DFQATT, SNEGSKA (reference sequence). CDR3 sequence reads: CSARTSGGTYEQYF. CDR3 nucleotide sequence: TGCAGTGCGAGGACTAGCGGGGGAACCTACGAGCAGTACTTC.

This clonotype was counted a few times. The chain uses TRBV12-3 or TRBV12-4 and TRBJ2-5, with D perhaps TRBD1 or TRBD2 (5 bases each). V dropped 3 bases and J dropped 9 bases, with 14 bases sitting between them. The CDR3 extends over 13 amino acids. DNA of the CDR3: TGTGCCAGCAGTTTGTCCCGGGACGGGGCCCAGTACTTC. This encodes CASSLSRDGAQYF.

Note on this clonotype: A read error may produce the germline difference seen at one junction end. The V and J genes are TRBV4-1 and TRBJ2-5; 7 nucleotides line up with TRBD1. The CDR3 length is 13 residues. The germline V gene has CDR1 MGHRA and CDR2 YSYEKL. The CDR3 loop reads CANSRQGKETQYF. DNA of the CDR3: TGCGCCAACAGCCGACAGGGTAAGGAGACCCAGTACTTC.

In its sample, this clonotype was seen a few times. This chain connects TRBV2 to TRBJ2-1, with D possibly being TRBD1 (6 bases). The CDR3 has 14 residues. Between the trimmed V and J ends, which lost 1 base and 5 bases, there was a span of 9 bases. Germline CDR1 and CDR2: SNHLY and FYNNEI. The CDR3 nucleotides are TGTGCCAGCAGTGAAGATAGGACAGACAATGAGCAGTTCTTC. Its protein product is CASSEDRTDNEQFF.

This clonotype has more than one count but fewer than ten. This chain uses TRBV6-6 with TRBJ2-1; 11 nucleotides align to TRBD2. Germline CDR1 is MNHNY and CDR2 is SVGAGI (reference sequence). The V and J ends lost 5 bases and 6 bases, in that order; junction bases with no gene match: 12. This CDR3 contains 17 residues. CDR3 bases: TGTGCCAGCAGTCATCCCCGCGGTAGCGGGAGGGGCAATGAGCAGTTCTTC. Amino acids: CASSHPRGSGRGNEQFF.

The V call is TRBV30, the J call TRBJ2-6, with D maybe TRBD2 (5 bases). Trimming removed 3 bases from V and 2 bases from J, with 20 bases in between. This CDR3 has 18 residues. The germline gives CDR1 GTSNPN, CDR2 SVGIG (reference sequence). The CDR3 is CAWSQAPGYVAGANVLTF. DNA for the CDR3: TGTGCCTGGAGCCAGGCCCCGGGATATGTTGCTGGGGCCAACGTCCTGACTTTC.

The CDR3 protein is CASRPRLGTEAFF. CDR3 DNA: TGTGCCAGCAGACCGAGATTAGGCACTGAAGCTTTCTTT. V is TRBV6-1 and J is TRBJ1-1; the D is unclear. Between the trimmed V and J ends, which lost 6 bases and 4 bases, there was a span of 12 bases. The germline CDR1 and CDR2 sequences are MNHNS and SASEGT. The CDR3 covers 13 residues.

The CDR3 reads CASSLTAMWGEQFF. The CDR3 DNA reads TGTGCCAGCAGCTTAACGGCGATGTGGGGAGAGCAGTTCTTC. The V call is TRBV7-3, the J call TRBJ2-1, with unresolved D. CDR1 SGHTA and CDR2 FQGTGA come from the germline V gene. This CDR3 has 14 amino acids. Trimming pared 0 bases from V and 10 bases from J, leaving 13 bases between. Full variable domain (remainder filled in from reference TRBV7-3 and TRBJ2-1): GAGVSQTPSNKVTEKGKYVELRCDPISGHTALYWYRQSLGQGPEFLIYFQGTGAADDSGLPNDRFFAVRPEGSVSTLKIQRTERGDSAVYLCASSLTAMWGEQFFGPGTRLTVL.

V is TRBV28 and J is TRBJ2-3, with 7 bases identical to TRBD2. Germline V gene sequence: CDR1 MDHEN, CDR2 SYDVKM. The CDR3 has 15 residues. The junction had 6 bases not matched to a gene; V was cut back by 3 bases and J by 3 bases. CDR3 bases: TGTGCCAGCAGTTTCCTTACGGGAGGTACAGATACGCAGTATTTT. This sequence encodes CASSFLTGGTDTQYF.

In this sample, this clonotype turned up once. The chain carries TRBV5-1 and TRBJ2-1; D unclear. The CDR3 has 11 amino acids. Trimming took 4 bases from V and 7 from J, leaving 6 bases between them. Germline V gene data show CDR1 as SGHRS and CDR2 as YFSETQ. CDR3: CASSVQNEQFF. The CDR3 DNA is TGCGCCAGCAGCGTGCAGAATGAGCAGTTCTTC.

The chain joins TRBV6-6 to TRBJ1-2, with TRBD1 identical over 9 bases. The CDR3 contains 13 residues. The V gene's germline CDR1 is MNHNY and CDR2 SVGAGI (reference sequence). J lost 6 bases, V lost 5 bases, and 4 bases had no gene match. CDR3 nucleotides: TGTGCCAGCAGTGACCGGGACAGGGATGGCTACACCTTC. This gives the protein CASSDRDRDGYTF.

This clonotype was counted a few times. The V gene is TRBV28, the J gene TRBJ2-3; 8 bases fit TRBD2. The V gene's germline CDR1 is MDHEN and CDR2 SYDVKM. The CDR3 totals 15 residues. The junction had 7 bases not matched to a gene; V was cut back by 8 bases and J by 0 bases. The CDR3 DNA sequence: TGTGCCAGCGTAGAAGGCGGGAGGAGCACAGATACGCAGTATTTT. This codes for CASVEGGRSTDTQYF.

In its sample, this clonotype was seen a few times. The CDR3 protein is CASSSLLLGWEGGYTF. CDR3 coding DNA: TGTGCCAGCAGCTCTCTACTCCTCGGTTGGGAGGGAGGCTACACCTTC. V is TRBV11-2 and J is TRBJ1-2; D ambiguous. The CDR3 sequence is 16 residues long. Germline lookup yields CDR1 SGHAT and CDR2 FQNNGV. Trimming stripped 4 bases from V and 8 bases from J, with 23 bases between.